The rows below give T cell receptor beta chains drawn from one sample of a study of blood T cell repertoires in COVID-19. Clones were sequenced by immunoSEQ multiplex PCR, and TCRdb holds only the in-frame ones, with some missing. The top ten clones hold roughly a tenth of a sample with about 120,000 clones, roughly 85% of them seen once. Sequencing was done on a sample of peripheral blood. The source of these receptors is a man at least 80 years old with acute or convalescent COVID-19. The CDR3 runs from the conserved cysteine through the conserved F or W. D genes are given only for firm matches. Expanded clones get a size class; other rows say once, few or many, or leave the size out.

TRBJ1-3 | 17 | TRBV4-1 | NA | once | TGCGCCAGCAGCCAAGTGCCCCCGACGGGGGCTGGAAACACCATATATTTT | CASSQVPPTGAGNTIYF
TRBJ1-6 | 16 | TRBV5-1 | NA | NA | TGCGCCAGCAGCTTGGAATCGAGCTCCTATAATTCACCCCTCCACTTT | CASSLESSSYNSPLHF
TRBJ1-4 | 15 | TRBV9 | TRBD1 | NA | TGTGCCAGCAGCCCGCGGGACAGAACTAATGAAAAACTGTTTTTT | CASSPRDRTNEKLFF
TRBJ2-4 | 15 | TRBV6-1 | TRBD1 | NA | TGTGCCAGCAGTGAGGGCAGGGGGACCAAAAACATTCAGTACTTC | CASSEGRGTKNIQYF
TRBJ1-1 | 15 | TRBV28 | TRBD1 | NA | TGTGCCAGCAGTTACGGACAGGGGCAGGGCACTGAAGCTTTCTTT | CASSYGQGQGTEAFF
TRBJ1-2 | 12 | TRBV28 | NA | NA | TGTGCCAGCAGTTTGCAGGTCCAAGGCTACACCTTC | CASSLQVQGYTF
TRBJ2-1 | 12 | TRBV6-5 | NA | NA | TGTGCCAGCAGTACGGGATTAAATGAGCAGTTCTTC | CASSTGLNEQFF
TRBJ2-5 | 16 | TRBV18 | TRBD2 | few | TGTGCCAGCTCACCTCGACTAGCGGGTTTAGGAGAGACCCAGTACTTC | CASSPRLAGLGETQYF
TRBJ2-1 | 16 | TRBV12-5 | TRBD2 | NA | TGTGCTAGTGGTTTGGGACTAGCGGAAGCCTACAATGAGCAGTTCTTC | CASGLGLAEAYNEQFF
TRBJ1-1 | 14 | TRBV19 | TRBD1 | NA | TGTGCCAGTAGTATCCTCACCCGGACAGGGCCTGCTTTCTTT | CASSILTRTGPAFF
TRBJ1-2 | 15 | TRBV7-6 | TRBD1 | NA | TGTGCCAGCAGCCTTAGAAATCGACAGGGCTATGGCTACACCTTC | CASSLRNRQGYGYTF
TRBJ1-1 | 14 | TRBV6-5 | TRBD1 | NA | TGTGCCAGTGGGCAGGGGGAGAGTAACACTGAAGCTTTCTTT | CASGQGESNTEAFF